The rows below give T cell receptor beta chains drawn from one sample of a study of blood T cell repertoires in COVID-19. Profiled with immunoSEQ multiplex PCR; TCRdb holds only in-frame clones, not every one. The sample yields roughly 88,000 clones, around 90% seen once. Sequenced input: peripheral blood. The origin of the receptors is a woman aged 55-75 years with COVID-19, enrolled during active disease. Both conserved end residues are part of each CDR3. D genes are given only for firm matches. Expanded clones are given a class, and other clones once, few, many or no size at all.

v_call: TRBV28; d_call: TRBD2; clone_size: .; j_call: TRBJ2-5; cdr3_nt: TGTGCCAGCAGTTTACTACGGACTAGCGGGGGGGCGAGTGGAGAGACCCAGTACTTC; cdr3_aa: CASSLLRTSGGASGETQYF
v_call: TRBV7-2; d_call: TRBD1; clone_size: .; j_call: TRBJ2-2; cdr3_nt: TGTGCCAGCAGCTCCCGGGCCAAAATCCGTACAGGGGTCGCCGGGGAGCTGTTTTTT; cdr3_aa: CASSSRAKIRTGVAGELFF
v_call: TRBV28; d_call: .; clone_size: .; j_call: TRBJ1-5; cdr3_nt: TGTGCCAGCAGTTTCGGTGTGCAAGCGATCGCGAGCAATCAGCCCCAGCATTTT; cdr3_aa: CASSFGVQAIASNQPQHF
v_call: TRBV9; d_call: .; clone_size: .; j_call: TRBJ2-2; cdr3_nt: TGTGCCAGCAGCGTTGCGGGGCACACCGGGGAGCTGTTTTTT; cdr3_aa: CASSVAGHTGELFF
v_call: TRBV9; d_call: TRBD1; clone_size: .; j_call: TRBJ1-4; cdr3_nt: TGTGCCAGCAGCGTAGGCACCGGGACAGGGCGAGAAAAACTGTTTTTT; cdr3_aa: CASSVGTGTGREKLFF
v_call: TRBV3-1/TRBV3-2; d_call: TRBD2; clone_size: .; j_call: TRBJ2-7; cdr3_nt: TGTGCCAGCAGCCACCACGGGGGGGCAAACTACGAGCAGTACTTC; cdr3_aa: CASSHHGGANYEQYF
v_call: TRBV25-1; d_call: .; clone_size: .; j_call: TRBJ2-7; cdr3_nt: TGTGCCAGCAGGGACACCCCCTACGAGCAGTACTTC; cdr3_aa: CASRDTPYEQYF
v_call: TRBV7-9; d_call: .; clone_size: .; j_call: TRBJ1-6; cdr3_nt: TGTGCCAGCAGCCCCGGACTGGGAAATTCACCCCTCCACTTT; cdr3_aa: CASSPGLGNSPLHF
v_call: TRBV6-5; d_call: TRBD1; clone_size: .; j_call: TRBJ1-1; cdr3_nt: TGTGCCACAAGCCAGACCGGGACAGTGAACACTGAAGCTTTCTTT; cdr3_aa: CATSQTGTVNTEAFF
v_call: TRBV18; d_call: .; clone_size: .; j_call: TRBJ2-5; cdr3_nt: TGTGCCAGCTCATTTACAGATCAAGAGACCCAGTACTTC; cdr3_aa: CASSFTDQETQYF
v_call: TRBV3-1/TRBV3-2; d_call: TRBD2; clone_size: .; j_call: TRBJ2-3; cdr3_nt: TGTGCCAGCAGCCAAGATCAGGTAGCGGGGGGGTTCGGAGATACGCAGTATTTT; cdr3_aa: CASSQDQVAGGFGDTQYF
v_call: TRBV5-1; d_call: TRBD2; clone_size: .; j_call: TRBJ2-1; cdr3_nt: TGCGCCAGCAGCGGTAGCGGGTGGGACAATGAGCAGTTCTTC; cdr3_aa: CASSGSGWDNEQFF
v_call: TRBV4-2; d_call: TRBD1; clone_size: .; j_call: TRBJ2-3; cdr3_nt: TGTGCCAGCAGCCAAGTTGGGACAGGGGTTGGAGATACGCAGTATTTT; cdr3_aa: CASSQVGTGVGDTQYF
v_call: TRBV5-1; d_call: .; clone_size: .; j_call: TRBJ2-7; cdr3_nt: TGCGCCAGCAGCCCCCCCGGACTGGCGTCTACCTACGAGCAGTACTTC; cdr3_aa: CASSPPGLASTYEQYF
v_call: TRBV21-1; d_call: .; clone_size: .; j_call: TRBJ1-2; cdr3_nt: TGTGCCAGCAGCAAATGGTTGGTGGAGACGAAAAACTATGGCTACACCTTC; cdr3_aa: CASSKWLVETKNYGYTF
v_call: TRBV18; d_call: .; clone_size: once; j_call: TRBJ2-1; cdr3_nt: TGTGCCAGCTCACCAGCGGGGGCCCGCTACAATGAGCAGTTCTTC; cdr3_aa: CASSPAGARYNEQFF
v_call: TRBV10-3; d_call: TRBD2; clone_size: .; j_call: TRBJ2-7; cdr3_nt: TGTGCCATCAGTGACCCCGGGGGGGGTTCCTACGAGCAGTACTTC; cdr3_aa: CAISDPGGGSYEQYF
v_call: TRBV6-2/TRBV6-3; d_call: .; clone_size: once; j_call: TRBJ2-1; cdr3_nt: TGTGCCAGCAGTGACGGGGGTCCCAATGAGCAGTTCTTC; cdr3_aa: CASSDGGPNEQFF
v_call: TRBV5-1; d_call: TRBD2; clone_size: once; j_call: TRBJ2-3; cdr3_nt: TGCGCCAGCAGCCGCGGGGGGCAGGGAGATACGCAGTATTTT; cdr3_aa: CASSRGGQGDTQYF
v_call: TRBV7-9; d_call: TRBD2; clone_size: .; j_call: TRBJ2-1; cdr3_nt: TGTGCCAGCAGTGGGACTAGCGGGGGCAATGAGCAGTTCTTC; cdr3_aa: CASSGTSGGNEQFF
v_call: TRBV21-1; d_call: .; clone_size: .; j_call: TRBJ1-6; cdr3_nt: TGTGCCATCACGACAGGGGCCGCTTGGTGGTTTTCACCCCTCCACTTT; cdr3_aa: CAITTGAAWWFSPLHF
v_call: TRBV29-1; d_call: TRBD1; clone_size: .; j_call: TRBJ1-2; cdr3_nt: TGCAGCGTTCCAGGGGGGTACTATGGCTACACCTTC; cdr3_aa: CSVPGGYYGYTF